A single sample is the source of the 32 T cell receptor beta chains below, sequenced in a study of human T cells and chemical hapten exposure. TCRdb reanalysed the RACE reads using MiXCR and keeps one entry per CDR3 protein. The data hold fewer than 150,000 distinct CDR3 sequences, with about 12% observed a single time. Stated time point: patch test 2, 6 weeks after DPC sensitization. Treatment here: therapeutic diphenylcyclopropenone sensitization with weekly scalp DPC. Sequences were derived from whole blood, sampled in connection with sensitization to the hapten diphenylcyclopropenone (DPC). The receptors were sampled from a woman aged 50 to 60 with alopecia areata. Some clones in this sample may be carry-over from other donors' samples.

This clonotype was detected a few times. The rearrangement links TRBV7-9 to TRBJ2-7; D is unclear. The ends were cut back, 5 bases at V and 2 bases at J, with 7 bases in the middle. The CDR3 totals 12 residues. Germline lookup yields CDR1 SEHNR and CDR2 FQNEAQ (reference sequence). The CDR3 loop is CASSEQTYEQYF. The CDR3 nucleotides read TGTGCCAGCAGCGAACAAACCTACGAGCAGTACTTC.

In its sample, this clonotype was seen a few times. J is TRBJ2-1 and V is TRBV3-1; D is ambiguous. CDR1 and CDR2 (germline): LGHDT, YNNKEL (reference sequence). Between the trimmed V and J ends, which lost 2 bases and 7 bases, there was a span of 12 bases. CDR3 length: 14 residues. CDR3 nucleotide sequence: TGTGCCAGCAGCCAACTTGCCGTGCGGAATGAGCAGTTCTTC. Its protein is CASSQLAVRNEQFF.

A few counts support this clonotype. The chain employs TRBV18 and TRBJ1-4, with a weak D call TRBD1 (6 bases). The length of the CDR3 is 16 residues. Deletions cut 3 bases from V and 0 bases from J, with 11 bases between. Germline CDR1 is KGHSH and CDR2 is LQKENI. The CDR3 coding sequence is TGTGCCAGCTCACCCAGACAGGTGGCAACTAATGAAAAACTGTTTTTT. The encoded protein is CASSPRQVATNEKLFF.

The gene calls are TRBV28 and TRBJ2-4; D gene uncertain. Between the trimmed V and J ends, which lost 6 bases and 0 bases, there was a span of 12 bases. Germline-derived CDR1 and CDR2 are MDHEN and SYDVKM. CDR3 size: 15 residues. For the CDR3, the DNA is TGTGCCAGCAGGCCCGACCTGCTAGCCAAAAACATTCAGTACTTC. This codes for CASRPDLLAKNIQYF.

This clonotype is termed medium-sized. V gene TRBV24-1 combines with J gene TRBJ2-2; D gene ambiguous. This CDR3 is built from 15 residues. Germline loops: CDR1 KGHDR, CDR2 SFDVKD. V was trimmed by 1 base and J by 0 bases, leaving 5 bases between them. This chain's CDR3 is CATSDFPPNTGELFF. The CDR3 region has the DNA TGTGCCACCAGTGATTTCCCTCCGAACACCGGGGAGCTGTTTTTT.

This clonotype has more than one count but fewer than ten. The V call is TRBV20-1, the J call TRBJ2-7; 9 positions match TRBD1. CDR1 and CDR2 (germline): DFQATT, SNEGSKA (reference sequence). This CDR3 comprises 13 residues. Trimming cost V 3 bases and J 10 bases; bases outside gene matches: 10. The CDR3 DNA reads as TGCAGTGCTAGGAAAACAGGGGGCGTGGAACAGTACTTC. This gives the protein CSARKTGGVEQYF.

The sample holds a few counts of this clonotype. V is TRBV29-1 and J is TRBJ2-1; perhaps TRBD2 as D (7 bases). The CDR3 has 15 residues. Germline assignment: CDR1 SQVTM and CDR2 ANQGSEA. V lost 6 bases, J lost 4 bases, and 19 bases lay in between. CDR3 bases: TGCAGCGTACCCCCAGCGGGAAGGGGGTACAATGAGCAGTTCTTC. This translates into CSVPPAGRGYNEQFF.

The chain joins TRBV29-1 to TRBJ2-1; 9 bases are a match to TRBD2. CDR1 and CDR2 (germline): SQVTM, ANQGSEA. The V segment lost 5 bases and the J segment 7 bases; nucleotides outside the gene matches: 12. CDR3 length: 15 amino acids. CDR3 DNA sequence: TGCAGCGTTTTCTCTCCCGGGACTAGCTTTAATGAGCAGTTCTTC. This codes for CSVFSPGTSFNEQFF.

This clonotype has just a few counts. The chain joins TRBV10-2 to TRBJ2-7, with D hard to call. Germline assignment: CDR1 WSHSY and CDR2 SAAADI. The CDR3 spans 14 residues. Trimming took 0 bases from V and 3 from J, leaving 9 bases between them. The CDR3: CASSESRPDYEQYF. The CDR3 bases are TGCGCCAGCAGTGAGTCGAGGCCCGACTACGAGCAGTACTTC.

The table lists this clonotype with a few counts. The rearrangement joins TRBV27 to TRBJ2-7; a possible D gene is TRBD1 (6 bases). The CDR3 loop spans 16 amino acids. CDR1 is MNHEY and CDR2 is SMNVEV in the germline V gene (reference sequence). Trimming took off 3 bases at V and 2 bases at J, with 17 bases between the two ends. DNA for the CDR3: TGTGCCAGCAGTTTCATAGACCCCAGGGGAACCTACGAGCAGTACTTC. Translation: CASSFIDPRGTYEQYF.

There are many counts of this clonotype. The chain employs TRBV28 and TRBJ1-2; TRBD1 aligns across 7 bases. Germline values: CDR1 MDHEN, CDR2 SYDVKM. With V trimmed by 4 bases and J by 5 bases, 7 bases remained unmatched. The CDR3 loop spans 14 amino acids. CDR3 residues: CASSSTGEGYGYTF. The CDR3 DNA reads TGTGCCAGCAGTTCTACAGGGGAGGGGTATGGCTACACCTTC.

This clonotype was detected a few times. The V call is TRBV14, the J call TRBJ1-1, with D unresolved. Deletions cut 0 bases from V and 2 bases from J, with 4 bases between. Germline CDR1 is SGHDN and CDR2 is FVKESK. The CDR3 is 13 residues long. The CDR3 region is CASSQELNTEAFF. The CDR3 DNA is TGTGCCAGCAGCCAAGAACTCAACACTGAAGCTTTCTTT.

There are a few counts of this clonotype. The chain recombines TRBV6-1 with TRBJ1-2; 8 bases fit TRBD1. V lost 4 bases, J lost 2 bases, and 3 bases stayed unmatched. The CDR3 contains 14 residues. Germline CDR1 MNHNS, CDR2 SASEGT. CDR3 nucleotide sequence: TGTGCCAGCAGTGCGCAGGGGGCAAACTATGGCTACACCTTC. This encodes CASSAQGANYGYTF.

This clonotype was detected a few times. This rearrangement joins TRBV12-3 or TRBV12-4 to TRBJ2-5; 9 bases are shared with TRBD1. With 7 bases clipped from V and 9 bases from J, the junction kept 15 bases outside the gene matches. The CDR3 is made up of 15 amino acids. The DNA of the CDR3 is TGTGCCAGCAATGAAGGACAGGGGCCCCGCTCTGCCCAGTACTTC. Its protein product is CASNEGQGPRSAQYF.

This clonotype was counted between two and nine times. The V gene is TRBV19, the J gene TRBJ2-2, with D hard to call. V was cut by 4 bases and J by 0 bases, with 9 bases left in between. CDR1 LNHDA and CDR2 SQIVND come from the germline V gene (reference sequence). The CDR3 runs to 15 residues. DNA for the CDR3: TGTGCCAGTAGTAAAAAGTCGGCGAACACCGGGGAGCTGTTTTTT. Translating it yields CASSKKSANTGELFF.

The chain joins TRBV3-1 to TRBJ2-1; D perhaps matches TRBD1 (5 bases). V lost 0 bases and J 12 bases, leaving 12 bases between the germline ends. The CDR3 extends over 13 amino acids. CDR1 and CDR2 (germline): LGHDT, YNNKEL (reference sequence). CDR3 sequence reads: CASSQDMDTLQFF. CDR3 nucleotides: TGTGCCAGCAGCCAAGATATGGACACTCTGCAGTTCTTC.

In DNA, the CDR3 is TGCGCCAGCAGTCAGGAGGGGGCGGGAGAGACCCAGTACTTC. It encodes CASSQEGAGETQYF. The V gene is TRBV23-1, the J gene TRBJ2-5; D possibly corresponds to TRBD1 (7 bases). TRBV23-1 qualifies as an ORF whose function is uncertain. This CDR3 has 14 residues. V lost 3 bases, J lost 4 bases, and 12 bases lay in between.

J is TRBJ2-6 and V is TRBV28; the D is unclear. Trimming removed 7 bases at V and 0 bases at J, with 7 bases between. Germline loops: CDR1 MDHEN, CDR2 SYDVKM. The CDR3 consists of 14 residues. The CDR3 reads CASIQTSGANVLTF. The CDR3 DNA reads TGTGCCAGCATACAGACCTCTGGGGCCAACGTCCTGACTTTC.

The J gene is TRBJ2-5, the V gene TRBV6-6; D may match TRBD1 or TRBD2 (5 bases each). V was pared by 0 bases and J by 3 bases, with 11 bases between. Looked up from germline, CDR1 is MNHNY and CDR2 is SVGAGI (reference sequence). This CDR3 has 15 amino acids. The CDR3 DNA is TGTGCCAGCAGTTACTCCCGGGGCAAAAAAGAGACCCAGTACTTC. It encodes CASSYSRGKKETQYF.

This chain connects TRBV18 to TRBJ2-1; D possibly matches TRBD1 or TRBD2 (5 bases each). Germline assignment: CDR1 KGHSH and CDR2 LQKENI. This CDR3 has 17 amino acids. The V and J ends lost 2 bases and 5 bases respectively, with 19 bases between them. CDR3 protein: CASSPNSRDLRHNEQFF. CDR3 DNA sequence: TGTGCCAGCTCACCAAACTCCCGGGACCTGCGCCACAATGAGCAGTTCTTC.

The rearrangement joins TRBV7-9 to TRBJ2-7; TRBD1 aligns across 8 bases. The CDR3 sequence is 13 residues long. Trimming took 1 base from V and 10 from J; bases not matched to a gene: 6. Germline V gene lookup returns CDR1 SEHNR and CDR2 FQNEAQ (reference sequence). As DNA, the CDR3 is TGTGCCAGCAGCTTAGGGGGGACAGGCCATCAGTACTTC. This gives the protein CASSLGGTGHQYF.

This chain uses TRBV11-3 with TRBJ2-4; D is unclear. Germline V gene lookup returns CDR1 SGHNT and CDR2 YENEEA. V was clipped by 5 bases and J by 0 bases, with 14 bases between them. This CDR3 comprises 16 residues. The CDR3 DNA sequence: TGTGCCAGCAGCGGCAACAGCCTTCTAGCCAAAAACATTCAGTACTTC. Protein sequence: CASSGNSLLAKNIQYF.

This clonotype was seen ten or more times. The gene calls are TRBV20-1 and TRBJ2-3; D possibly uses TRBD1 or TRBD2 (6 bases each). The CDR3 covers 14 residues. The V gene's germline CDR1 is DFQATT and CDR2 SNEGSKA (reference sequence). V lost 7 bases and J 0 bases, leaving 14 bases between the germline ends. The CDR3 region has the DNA TGCAGTGTGGAGGGGGGCTCGAGCACAGATACGCAGTATTTT. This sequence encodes CSVEGGSSTDTQYF.

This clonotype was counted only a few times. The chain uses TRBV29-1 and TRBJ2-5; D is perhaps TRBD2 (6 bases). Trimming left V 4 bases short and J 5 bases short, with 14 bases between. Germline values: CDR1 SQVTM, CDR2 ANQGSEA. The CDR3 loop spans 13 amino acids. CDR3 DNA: TGCAGCGTTGGAGTAGCGGTTATGGAGACCCAGTACTTC. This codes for CSVGVAVMETQYF.

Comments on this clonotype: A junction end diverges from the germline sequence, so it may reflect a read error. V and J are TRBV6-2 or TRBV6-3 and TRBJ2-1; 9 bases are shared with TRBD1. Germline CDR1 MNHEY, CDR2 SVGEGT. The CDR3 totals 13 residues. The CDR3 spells CASSYSRTGASIF. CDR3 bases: TGTGCCAGCAGTTACTCTAGGACAGGGGCTTCGATCTTC.

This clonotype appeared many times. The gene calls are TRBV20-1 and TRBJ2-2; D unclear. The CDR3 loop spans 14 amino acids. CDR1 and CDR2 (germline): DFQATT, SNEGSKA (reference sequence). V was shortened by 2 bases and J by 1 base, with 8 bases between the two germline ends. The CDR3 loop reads CSARLDGNTGELFF. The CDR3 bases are TGCAGTGCTAGACTAGACGGGAACACCGGGGAGCTGTTTTTT.

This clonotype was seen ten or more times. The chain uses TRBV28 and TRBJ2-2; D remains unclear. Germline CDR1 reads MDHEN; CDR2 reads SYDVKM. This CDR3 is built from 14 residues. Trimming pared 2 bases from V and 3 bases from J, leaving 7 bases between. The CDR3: CASSLGGDTGELFF. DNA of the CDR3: TGTGCCAGCAGTTTAGGTGGTGACACCGGGGAGCTGTTTTTT.

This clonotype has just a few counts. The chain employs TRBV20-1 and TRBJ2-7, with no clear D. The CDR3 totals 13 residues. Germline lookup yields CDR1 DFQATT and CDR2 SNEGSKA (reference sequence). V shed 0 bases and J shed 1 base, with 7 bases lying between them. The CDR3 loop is CSAREARSYEQYF. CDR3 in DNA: TGCAGTGCTAGAGAGGCCCGTTCCTACGAGCAGTACTTC.

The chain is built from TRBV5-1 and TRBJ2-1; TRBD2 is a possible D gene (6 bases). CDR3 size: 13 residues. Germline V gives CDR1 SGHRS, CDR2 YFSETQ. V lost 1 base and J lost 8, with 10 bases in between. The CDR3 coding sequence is TGCGCCAGCAGCTTGAGCGGGTCGGATGAGCAGTTCTTC. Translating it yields CASSLSGSDEQFF.

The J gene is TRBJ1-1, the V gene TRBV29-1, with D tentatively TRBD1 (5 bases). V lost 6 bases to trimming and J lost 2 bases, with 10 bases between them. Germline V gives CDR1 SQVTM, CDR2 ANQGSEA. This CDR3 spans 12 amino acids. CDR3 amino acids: CSVIRTNTEAFF. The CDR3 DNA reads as TGCAGCGTAATAAGGACAAACACTGAAGCTTTCTTT.

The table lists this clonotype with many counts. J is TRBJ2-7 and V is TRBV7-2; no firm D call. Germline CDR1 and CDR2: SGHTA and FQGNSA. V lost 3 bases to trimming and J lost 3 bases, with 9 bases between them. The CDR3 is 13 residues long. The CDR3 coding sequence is TGTGCCAGCAGCTTGGAACTCAGCTACGAGCAGTACTTC. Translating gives CASSLELSYEQYF.

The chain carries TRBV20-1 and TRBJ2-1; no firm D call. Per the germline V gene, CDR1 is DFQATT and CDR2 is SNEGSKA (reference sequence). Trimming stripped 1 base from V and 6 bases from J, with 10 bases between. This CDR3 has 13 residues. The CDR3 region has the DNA TGCAGTGCTAGAGGGCTGCCGAGCAATGAGCAGTTCTTC. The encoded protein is CSARGLPSNEQFF.